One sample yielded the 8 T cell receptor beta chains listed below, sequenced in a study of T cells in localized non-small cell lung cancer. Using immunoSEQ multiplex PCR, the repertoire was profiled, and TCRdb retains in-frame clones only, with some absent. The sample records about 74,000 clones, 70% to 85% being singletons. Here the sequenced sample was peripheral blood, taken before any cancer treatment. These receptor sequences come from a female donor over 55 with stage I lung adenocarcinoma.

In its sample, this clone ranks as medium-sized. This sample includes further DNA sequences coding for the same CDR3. The CDR3 DNA reads as TGCGCCAGCAGCTTGCCGGGACAGGGAGGGGAGCAGTACTTC. Its translation is CASSLPGQGGEQYF. The chain links TRBV5-1 to TRBJ2-7; 9 positions match TRBD1. V lost 1 base and J lost 7; bases outside the gene matches: 6. Germline assignment: CDR1 SGHRS and CDR2 YFSETQ. The CDR3 totals 14 residues.

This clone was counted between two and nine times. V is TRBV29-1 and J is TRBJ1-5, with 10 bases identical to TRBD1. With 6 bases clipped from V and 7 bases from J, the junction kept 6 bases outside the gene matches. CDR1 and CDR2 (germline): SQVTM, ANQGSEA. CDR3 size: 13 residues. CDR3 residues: CSVSGTGDQPQHF. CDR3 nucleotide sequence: TGCAGCGTCTCCGGGACAGGGGACCAGCCCCAGCATTTT.

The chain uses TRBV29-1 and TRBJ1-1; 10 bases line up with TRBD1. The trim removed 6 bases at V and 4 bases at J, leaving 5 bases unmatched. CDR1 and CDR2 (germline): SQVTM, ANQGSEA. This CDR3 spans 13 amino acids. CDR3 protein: CSVTGGYSTEAFF. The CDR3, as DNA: TGCAGCGTGACAGGGGGCTACAGCACTGAAGCTTTCTTT.

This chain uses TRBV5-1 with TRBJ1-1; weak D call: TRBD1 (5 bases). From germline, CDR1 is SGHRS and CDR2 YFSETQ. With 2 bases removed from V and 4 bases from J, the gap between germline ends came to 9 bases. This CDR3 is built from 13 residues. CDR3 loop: CASSFQGFTEAFF. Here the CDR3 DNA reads TGCGCCAGCAGCTTCCAGGGCTTCACTGAAGCTTTCTTT.

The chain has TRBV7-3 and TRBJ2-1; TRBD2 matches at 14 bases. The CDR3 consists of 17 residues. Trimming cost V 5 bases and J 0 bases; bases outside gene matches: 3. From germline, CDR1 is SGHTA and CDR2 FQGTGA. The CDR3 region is CASSHGLAGGSYNEQFF. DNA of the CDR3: TGTGCCAGCAGCCATGGACTAGCGGGGGGCTCCTACAATGAGCAGTTCTTC.

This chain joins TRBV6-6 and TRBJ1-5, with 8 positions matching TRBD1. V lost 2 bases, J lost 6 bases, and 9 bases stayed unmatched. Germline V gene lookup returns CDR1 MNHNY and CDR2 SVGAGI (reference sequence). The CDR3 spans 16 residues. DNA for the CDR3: TGTGCCAGCAGTTACATCGGACAGGGAGGACGTCAGCCCCAGCATTTT. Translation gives CASSYIGQGGRQPQHF.

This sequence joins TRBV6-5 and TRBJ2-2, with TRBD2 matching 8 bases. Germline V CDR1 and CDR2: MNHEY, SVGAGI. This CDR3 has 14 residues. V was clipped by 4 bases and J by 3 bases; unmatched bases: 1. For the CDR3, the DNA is TGTGCCAGCAGTTCGGGACTAGACACCGGGGAGCTGTTTTTT. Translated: CASSSGLDTGELFF.

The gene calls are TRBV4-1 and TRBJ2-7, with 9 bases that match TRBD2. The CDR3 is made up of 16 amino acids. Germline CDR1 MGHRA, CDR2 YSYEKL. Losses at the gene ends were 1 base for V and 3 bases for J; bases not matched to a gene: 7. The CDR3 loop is CASSQGSAGGSYEQYF. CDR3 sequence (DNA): TGCGCCAGCAGCCAAGGGTCGGCGGGGGGGAGCTACGAGCAGTACTTC.